This TCR beta chain was recovered during a study of identifying expanded T cells in peripheral blood (dated by TCRdb to between 2019 and 2020). Regarding the complete study: Separate aliquots of the same genomic DNA pool were sequenced to produce technical replicates, and four replicates were compared in pairs. Study-wide conclusions, independent of this receptor: Approximately 1.2 differentially abundant clones were flagged by the binomial model between technical replicates, whereas about 16 and 19 were flagged over roughly two weeks and four weeks, respectively. Both the number of clones called differentially abundant and the false-positive rate were significantly reduced by the beta-binomial model across all healthy-donor time intervals. The authors expected that over much longer intervals, such as months to years, biological variance in healthy repertoires might increase even further. For all healthy donors, the variance in clone template counts between two-week samples rose significantly as total template count increased.

The immunoSEQ Assay, which relies on bias-controlled multiplex PCR amplification of genomic DNA, was used to profile TCRbeta CDR3 regions. The paper's processing steps were these. The absolute abundance of each unique TCRbeta CDR3 region was quantified after sequences were collapsed and filtered. Two models were used to test differential abundance: a binomial model (Fisher-equivalent) and a beta-binomial model that adds time-dependent variance fitted from healthy donors. Any clone with fewer than 5 combined templates was excluded, and a clone was called differentially abundant if its Benjamini-Hochberg FDR was below 0.01. Beta-binomial variance was modeled as a function of total template count across the two samples using the form v = (b*log(k)+a)^2. This immuneACCESS table, as held by TCRdb, lists in-frame sequences with V and J called but not all clones. Of the missing ones, under half trace to an unresolved V gene in checked studies; the others have no known cause. That table furnishes V, J and clone size, whereas the DNA furnished D and trimming. Within this sample are 120,000 or so clones, with more than 80% of them counted one time only. The ten largest clones represent more than 2.5% of the sample.

During the collection period, no immune events, such as infections, were documented for the healthy donors. To calibrate time-dependent variance in a beta-binomial model of T-cell clone differential abundance, blood repertoires from healthy donors were used as a training cohort. The training cohort was composed of some ten healthy donors, 3 female and 7 male. On average the donors were 43 years old, and their ages spanned roughly 29 to 70 years. Whole blood from each healthy donor was obtained from a commercial supplier and was collected at three time points around 15 days apart. For immunosequencing, genomic DNA was extracted from whole blood that had not been sorted. Only one count was recorded for this clone. Its cognate antigen has yet to be identified. No base qualities exist here, and no much larger clone lies one base off it. V drops 7 bases and J drops 0 bases, leaving 10 bases in between. Its CDR3 holds 14 amino acids, cysteine through phenylalanine. The sequence is cut down to CDR3 DNA, 42 bases in frame from base 1. CDR1 and CDR2 (SGHTA, FQGNSA) derive from the germline V gene.

The chain couples TRBV7-2 to TRBJ1-3; no D gene is confidently identified. The material sequenced was blood. This clonotype originated in a person between 18 and 75 years old in good health. The DNA sequence follows: TGTGCCAGCAAGGGCGGTCTCTCTGGAAACACCATATATTTT. The translation is CASKGGLSGNTIYF.